This record concerns one TCR beta chain sequence. The target antigen is unknown. Other DNA sequences in this specimen translate into the identical CDR3. The PCR made use of 60 Vbeta and 13 Jbeta primers. The repertoire was sequenced with immunoSEQ multiplex PCR; TCRdb's copy has only in-frame clones and lacks some. The repertoire holds tens of thousands of clones, about 80% seen once, with roughly 47% in the top ten. The sample is drawn from a study of cytomegalovirus exposure and HLA in healthy donors. Whole-study findings and limits: V- and J-gene trimming in TCR beta was tied to a missense DCLRE1C variant by an analysis performed later. The classifier, whose performance was assessed in both the original and validation cohorts, reportedly diagnosed cytomegalovirus status with high specificity and sensitivity. TCR beta sequences reportedly predicted most subjects' HLA-A and HLA-B alleles accurately. A list of 150 to 200 TCR beta chains associated with cytomegalovirus was given.

The CDR3 covers 11 residues. Germline V gene sequence: CDR1 MNHEY, CDR2 SMNVEV (reference sequence). Trimming pared 4 bases from V and 4 bases from J, leaving 4 bases between. The rearrangement uses TRBV27 and TRBJ2-5; D is uncertain. Material: PBMCs. This receptor was taken from a man aged 50 or older in good health and CMV-seropositive. The CDR3 DNA sequence: TGTGCCAGCAGTTCAGGAGAGACCCAGTACTTC. Protein sequence: CASSSGETQYF.